The rows below give T cell receptor beta chains drawn from one sample of a study of cytomegalovirus exposure and HLA in healthy donors. Produced via immunoSEQ multiplex PCR; TCRdb's table is partial and in-frame only. Of under 300,000 clones listed, 90% were seen once; the top ten hold roughly 0.38%. Specimen: PBMCs. Receptors were obtained from a young woman in good health and CMV-seronegative. Each CDR3 is given without its conserved first and last residue. The order of the fields is clone size, V gene, J gene, CDR3 protein. For some rows the clone size is stated as once, few or many, or as a class when expanded; others skip it.

>.|TRBV2|TRBJ1-1
ASTPQGRNTEAF
>once|TRBV27|TRBJ2-2
ASMGTGNTGELF
>.|TRBV6-5|TRBJ1-5
ASSYARDSGPPQH
>.|TRBV5-1|TRBJ2-3
ASSLAGDGDTQY
>.|TRBV19|TRBJ2-3
ASSIGSYTQY
>once|TRBV9|TRBJ2-2
ASSPSTWTANTGELF
>.|TRBV5-1|TRBJ1-1
ASSFTRTGDWVREAF
>.|TRBV9|TRBJ2-1
ASSPGPSGGSEQF
>.|TRBV29-1|TRBJ1-1
SVEAGTDLFTEAF
>.|TRBV5-4|TRBJ1-6
ASSDERYSPLH
>once|TRBV7-2|TRBJ1-4
ASSLWRNTNEKLF
>.|TRBV7-2|TRBJ2-3
ASSSGRGVSTDTQY
>.|TRBV4-3|TRBJ2-7
ASSHFPGGAYEQY
>.|TRBV6-5|TRBJ1-2
ASSEGQGNYGYT